The 13 T cell receptor beta chains given below trace back to one sample, sequenced in a study of cytomegalovirus exposure and HLA in healthy donors. TCRdb keeps only in-frame clones here, not all; method: immunoSEQ multiplex PCR. The table lists about 160,000 clones, around nine tenths of them singletons. The specimen sequenced was PBMCs. The receptors derive from a man younger than 30 in good health and CMV-seronegative.

This clone appeared once. V is TRBV28 and J is TRBJ2-2; TRBD1 aligns across 8 bases. V lost 6 bases, J lost 4 bases, and 7 bases stayed unmatched. The CDR3 loop spans 15 amino acids. Looked up from germline, CDR1 is MDHEN and CDR2 is SYDVKM. CDR3 nucleotide sequence: TGTGCCAGCAGCCGGACAGGGATTATCACCGGGGAGCTGTTTTTT. It codes for CASSRTGIITGELFF.

The genes are TRBV6-1 and TRBJ2-3; D perhaps matches TRBD2 (6 bases). Trimming removed 8 bases from V and 5 bases from J, with 20 bases in between. Germline V CDR1 and CDR2: MNHNS, SASEGT. CDR3 length: 15 amino acids. The CDR3 DNA sequence: TGTGCCAGCGCTCTCGGGGGTGGGTGGGGAGATACGCAGTATTTT. Residues: CASALGGGWGDTQYF.

The V call is TRBV6-5, the J call TRBJ1-1; possible D gene TRBD1, 5 bases. The CDR3 consists of 13 residues. The germline V gene encodes CDR1 MNHEY and CDR2 SVGAGI. V lost 6 bases and J 5 bases, leaving 13 bases between the germline ends. DNA of the CDR3: TGTGCCAGCAGGTCACCCGGGGGGACTGAAGCTTTCTTT. Protein product: CASRSPGGTEAFF.

This sequence joins TRBV30 and TRBJ2-5, with a possible D match to TRBD1 (5 bases). Germline-derived CDR1 and CDR2 are GTSNPN and SVGIG (reference sequence). The ends were cut back, 0 bases at V and 2 bases at J, with 10 bases in the middle. The CDR3 extends over 14 amino acids. The CDR3 loop is CAWSVRNRQETQYF. The CDR3 nucleotides are TGTGCCTGGAGTGTACGAAACAGGCAAGAGACCCAGTACTTC.

The chain combines TRBV5-4 with TRBJ2-2, with D possibly matching TRBD2 (5 bases). The V end lost 5 bases, the J end lost 6 bases, and 14 bases lay between the germline ends. Germline V CDR1 and CDR2: SGHNT, YYREEE (reference sequence). CDR3 length equals 14 residues. CDR3 bases: TGTGCCAGCAGGCCCGACGCGGAGGCCGGGGAGCTGTTTTTT. It yields the protein CASRPDAEAGELFF. Full variable domain (outside the CDR3, taken from reference TRBV5-4 and TRBJ2-2): ETGVTQSPTHLIKTRGQQVTLRCSSQSGHNTVSWYQQALGQGPQFIFQYYREEENGRGNFPPRFSGLQFPNYSSELNVNALELDDSALYLCASRPDAEAGELFFGEGSRLTVL.

The V call is TRBV27, the J call TRBJ1-1; 7 bases are a match to TRBD1. V trimming: 8 bases; J trimming: 0 bases; junction bases outside the gene matches: 6. CDR3 length: 14 amino acids. The V gene's germline CDR1 is MNHEY and CDR2 SMNVEV (reference sequence). The CDR3 region is CASGTGDMNTEAFF. In DNA, the CDR3 is TGTGCCAGCGGAACAGGGGATATGAACACTGAAGCTTTCTTT.

The J gene is TRBJ1-2, the V gene TRBV10-2; D is ambiguous. Germline loops: CDR1 WSHSY, CDR2 SAAADI. Trimming pared 0 bases from V and 0 bases from J, leaving 8 bases between. The CDR3 has 15 amino acids. The CDR3 DNA reads TGCGCCAGCAGTGAGTCGAACGGAGCTAACTATGGCTACACCTTC. It yields the protein CASSESNGANYGYTF.

The chain recombines TRBV4-3 with TRBJ1-4; no definite D call. The ends were cut back, 0 bases at V and 3 bases at J, with 8 bases in the middle. This CDR3 has 15 amino acids. Germline values: CDR1 LGHNA, CDR2 YSLEER. CDR3 residues: CASSQDGSPNEKLFF. The CDR3, as DNA: TGCGCCAGCAGCCAAGACGGGTCTCCTAATGAAAAACTGTTTTTT.

J is TRBJ2-5 and V is TRBV30; TRBD1 matches 11 bases. There are 15 residues in the CDR3. Trimming took 1 base from V and 2 from J; bases not matched to a gene: 3. CDR1 GTSNPN and CDR2 SVGIG come from the germline V gene (reference sequence). CDR3 DNA sequence: TGTGCCTGGAGTGCGGGGACAGGGGGACAAGAGACCCAGTACTTC. This sequence encodes CAWSAGTGGQETQYF.

This chain connects TRBV28 to TRBJ2-7; TRBD2 aligns across 10 bases. CDR1 and CDR2 (germline): MDHEN, SYDVKM. J lost 7 bases, V lost 5 bases, and 17 bases had no gene match. The CDR3 covers 17 residues. As DNA, the CDR3 is TGTGCCAGCAGTCTGGGAGTAGCGGGAGGCCATGGAGGGGAGCAGTACTTC. It codes for CASSLGVAGGHGGEQYF.

Notes on this clone: The junction departs from the called germline gene at one end, perhaps through a read error. V usage is TRBV6-5 and J usage is TRBJ2-3, with D uncertain. The CDR3 length is 16 residues. Germline values: CDR1 MNHEY, CDR2 SVGAGI. The CDR3 nucleotides are TGTGCCAGCAGCTACTCCCCGCTAGTCGGCACAGATACGCAGTATTTT. Translated: CASSYSPLVGTDTQYF.

The chain links TRBV2 to TRBJ2-5, with TRBD2 as a possible D gene (5 bases). The CDR3 consists of 16 residues. V was cut by 6 bases and J by 4 bases, with 21 bases left in between. Germline CDR1 is SNHLY and CDR2 is FYNNEI. CDR3 in amino acids: CASSDTPGNKRETQYF. CDR3 in DNA: TGTGCCAGCAGCGATACACCCGGGAACAAAAGAGAGACCCAGTACTTC. The whole variable domain, remainder taken from reference TRBV2 and TRBJ2-5, is EPEVTQTPSHQVTQMGQEVILRCVPISNHLYFYWYRQILGQKVEFLVSFYNNEISEKSEIFDDQFSVERPDGSNFTLKIRSTKLEDSAMYFCASSDTPGNKRETQYFGPGTRLLVL.

The chain is built from TRBV5-5 and TRBJ2-7, with TRBD2 as a possible D gene (6 bases). CDR3 size: 16 residues. Per the germline V gene, CDR1 is SGHKS and CDR2 is YYEKEE (reference sequence). Trimming took off 1 base at V and 0 bases at J, with 14 bases between the two ends. CDR3 sequence reads: CASSLNPGDTSYEQYF. The CDR3 nucleotides read TGTGCCAGCAGCTTGAATCCGGGAGATACCTCCTACGAGCAGTACTTC.